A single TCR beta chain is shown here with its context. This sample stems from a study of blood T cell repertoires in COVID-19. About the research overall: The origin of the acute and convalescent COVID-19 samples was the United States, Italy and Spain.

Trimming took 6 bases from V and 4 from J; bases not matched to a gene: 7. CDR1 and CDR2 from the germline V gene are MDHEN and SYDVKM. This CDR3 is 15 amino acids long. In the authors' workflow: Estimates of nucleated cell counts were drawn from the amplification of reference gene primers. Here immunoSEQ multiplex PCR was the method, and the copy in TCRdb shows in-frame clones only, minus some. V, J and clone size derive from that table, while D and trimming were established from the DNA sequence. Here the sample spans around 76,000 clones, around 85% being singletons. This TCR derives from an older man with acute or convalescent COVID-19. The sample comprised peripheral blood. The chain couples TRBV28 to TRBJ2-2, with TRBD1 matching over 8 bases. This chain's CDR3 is CASRPRDRSTGELFF. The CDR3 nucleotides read TGTGCCAGCAGGCCCCGGGACAGGTCCACCGGGGAGCTGTTTTTT.